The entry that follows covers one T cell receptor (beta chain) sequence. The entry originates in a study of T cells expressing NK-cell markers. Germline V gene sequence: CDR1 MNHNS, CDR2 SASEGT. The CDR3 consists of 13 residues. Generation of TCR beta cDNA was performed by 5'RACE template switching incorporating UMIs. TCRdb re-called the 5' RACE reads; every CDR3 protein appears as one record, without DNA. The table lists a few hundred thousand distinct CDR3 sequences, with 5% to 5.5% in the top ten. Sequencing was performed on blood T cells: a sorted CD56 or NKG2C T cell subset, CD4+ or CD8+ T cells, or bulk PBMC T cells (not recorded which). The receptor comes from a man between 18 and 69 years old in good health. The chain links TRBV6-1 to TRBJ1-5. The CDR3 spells CASSTVQGQPQHF.